These 17 T cell receptor beta chains originate from one sample sequenced in a study of breast tumors, draining lymph nodes, adjacent tissues. TCRdb processed the multiplex PCR reads anew with MiXCR; each CDR3 protein has one entry. The sample includes 100,000 or so distinct CDR3 sequences, roughly 20% seen only once; the top ten take over 1%. Axillary draining lymph nodes of breast cancer patients supplied the node samples. The sample consisted of axillary lymph node tissue. The source of these receptors is a female donor with breast cancer. Some clones in this sample may be carry-over from other donors' samples.

V usage is TRBV12-3 or TRBV12-4 and J usage is TRBJ1-1; D uncertain. Trimming removed 5 bases from V and 0 bases from J, with 7 bases in between. This CDR3 comprises 13 residues. The chain's CDR3 is CASSPAVNTEAFF. The CDR3 nucleotides read TGTGCCAGCAGTCCGGCGGTGAACACTGAAGCTTTCTTT.

The chain carries TRBV20-1 and TRBJ1-1; weak D call: TRBD1 (5 bases). Between the trimmed V and J ends, which lost 3 bases and 1 base, there was a span of 9 bases. The CDR3 is 13 residues long. Germline V gene sequence: CDR1 DFQATT, CDR2 SNEGSKA (reference sequence). CDR3 sequence reads: CSASDQGNTEAFF. The CDR3 nucleotides read TGCAGTGCTAGTGACCAGGGGAACACTGAAGCTTTCTTT.

At least ten counts were recorded for this clonotype. V and J are TRBV20-1 and TRBJ2-7; 10 bases are a match to TRBD2. The CDR3 sequence is 14 residues long. CDR1 DFQATT and CDR2 SNEGSKA come from the germline V gene (reference sequence). V trimming: 3 bases; J trimming: 2 bases; junction bases outside the gene matches: 4. The CDR3 DNA reads TGCAGTGCTAGCAGGACTAGCGGAACCTACGAGCAGTACTTC. As protein: CSASRTSGTYEQYF.

This clonotype was counted once. The chain employs TRBV7-9 and TRBJ2-3; no clear D. The CDR3 totals 12 residues. CDR1 and CDR2 (germline): SEHNR, FQNEAQ (reference sequence). Trimming left V 4 bases short and J 3 bases short, with 5 bases between. The CDR3 reads CASSSITDTQYF. The CDR3 coding sequence is TGTGCCAGCAGCTCCATAACAGATACGCAGTATTTT. Looking up the rest from reference TRBV7-9 and TRBJ2-3 gives the full variable domain: DTGVSQNPRHKITKRGQNVTFRCDPISEHNRLYWYRQTLGQGPEFLTYFQNEAQLEKSRLLSDRFSAERPKGSFSTLEIQRTEQGDSAMYLCASSSITDTQYFGPGTRLTVL.

This clonotype came up many times. The chain recombines TRBV5-1 with TRBJ2-1; TRBD2 matches 13 bases. The CDR3 extends over 17 amino acids. The germline gives CDR1 SGHRS, CDR2 YFSETQ. Germline trimming cut 4 bases from V and 4 bases from J; bases unmatched to any gene: 8. The CDR3 region is CASSLGTSGAWYNEQFF. CDR3 nucleotide sequence: TGCGCCAGCAGCCTGGGGACTAGCGGGGCCTGGTACAATGAGCAGTTCTTC.

This clonotype occurred a few times. This rearrangement joins TRBV30 to TRBJ1-2, with 7 nucleotides matching TRBD1. With 1 base clipped from V and 4 bases from J, the junction kept 9 bases outside the gene matches. Germline V gives CDR1 GTSNPN, CDR2 SVGIG (reference sequence). The CDR3 is 15 amino acids. DNA for the CDR3: TGTGCCTGGAGTGGGGGACAGCAGATGAGCTATGGCTACACCTTC. Protein: CAWSGGQQMSYGYTF.

The gene calls are TRBV6-6 and TRBJ1-5; D unresolved. The CDR3 sequence is 16 residues long. In germline, CDR1 is MNHNY, CDR2 SVGAGI (reference sequence). The V end was cut by 6 bases, the J end by 0 bases, with 15 bases between. DNA for the CDR3: TGTGCCAGCAGCCACCTAGGCCAGTGTAGCAATCAGCCCCAGCATTTT. This translates into CASSHLGQCSNQPQHF.

On this clonotype: A much more abundant neighbour one base away suggests this may be a read error. The chain employs TRBV19 and TRBJ1-5; TRBD1 agrees at 9 bases. The ends lost 7 bases at V and 10 bases at J; junction bases unmatched: 11. Germline V lookup: CDR1 LNHDA, CDR2 SQIVND (reference sequence). The CDR3 has 14 amino acids. The CDR3 is CASKPPGTGCPQHF. The CDR3, as DNA: TGTGCCAGTAAACCACCCGGGACAGGGTGTCCCCAGCATTTT.

The chain combines TRBV11-2 with TRBJ2-3, with 9 nucleotides matching TRBD1. Trimming took 5 bases from V and 4 from J; bases not matched to a gene: 19. This CDR3 contains 19 residues. The germline gives CDR1 SGHAT, CDR2 FQNNGV. This CDR3 is CASSTPNVGTGGGSDTQYF. The CDR3 nucleotides read TGTGCCAGCAGCACCCCCAACGTGGGCACAGGGGGCGGGTCAGATACGCAGTATTTT.

This clonotype was observed many times. This rearrangement joins TRBV9 to TRBJ1-2; weak D call: TRBD1 (6 bases). The V gene's germline CDR1 is SGDLS and CDR2 YYNGEE. This CDR3 contains 16 residues. V dropped 0 bases and J dropped 1 base, with 13 bases sitting between them. The DNA for the CDR3 is TGTGCCAGCAGCGTAGTATACAGGGATAGTAACTATGGCTACACCTTC. Encoded protein: CASSVVYRDSNYGYTF.

This clonotype has only a few counts. The genes are TRBV28 and TRBJ1-2; the D is unclear. Trimming cost V 5 bases and J 4 bases, with 14 bases left between them. Germline V CDR1 and CDR2: MDHEN, SYDVKM. The CDR3 is made up of 14 amino acids. The CDR3 DNA is TGTGCCAGCAGTCCCGACACGGATCTCTATGGCTACACCTTC. Residues: CASSPDTDLYGYTF.

This clonotype was counted at least ten times. This chain connects TRBV5-1 to TRBJ1-4; 8 bases line up with TRBD1. J lost 6 bases, V lost 4 bases, and 5 bases had no gene match. Germline lookup yields CDR1 SGHRS and CDR2 YFSETQ. The CDR3 runs to 14 residues. The CDR3 spells CASSPDRVDEKLFF. CDR3 DNA sequence: TGCGCCAGCAGCCCGGACAGGGTTGATGAAAAACTGTTTTTT. Drawing the rest from reference TRBV5-1 and TRBJ1-4, the complete variable domain is KAGVTQTPRYLIKTRGQQVTLSCSPISGHRSVSWYQQTPGQGLQFLFEYFSETQRNKGNFPGRFSGRQFSNSRSEMNVSTLELGDSALYLCASSPDRVDEKLFFGSGTQLSVL.

The sample holds many counts of this clonotype. The J gene is TRBJ1-5, the V gene TRBV20-1; D is unresolved. This CDR3 comprises 13 residues. V shed 5 bases and J shed 6 bases, with 14 bases lying between them. CDR1 DFQATT and CDR2 SNEGSKA come from the germline V gene (reference sequence). The CDR3 DNA reads as TGCAGTGCTTTAGCGGGAGTAGGTCAGCCCCAGCATTTT. Its protein is CSALAGVGQPQHF.

This clonotype was seen many times. The chain uses TRBV5-6 and TRBJ2-7, with TRBD1 as a possible D gene (5 bases). CDR1 and CDR2 from the germline V gene are SGHDT and YYEEEE. Trimming shortened V by 3 bases and J by 3 bases, and 10 bases separated the two germline ends. The CDR3 spans 13 residues. This chain's CDR3 is CASSSTGNYEQYF. CDR3 sequence (DNA): TGTGCCAGCAGCTCAACAGGTAACTACGAGCAGTACTTC.

The table lists this clonotype with many counts. This sequence joins TRBV5-1 and TRBJ2-1; 7 bases agree with TRBD1. Germline V CDR1 and CDR2: SGHRS, YFSETQ. This CDR3 has 12 amino acids. V lost 2 bases to trimming and J lost 7 bases; unmatched junction nucleotides: 0. CDR3 DNA sequence: TGCGCCAGCAGCTTACAGGGGAATGAGCAGTTCTTC. Translating gives CASSLQGNEQFF.

This clonotype was observed at least ten times. V and J are TRBV15 and TRBJ1-2; 7 nucleotides align to TRBD1. This CDR3 spans 14 amino acids. Germline CDR1 and CDR2: LNHNV and YYDKDF (reference sequence). Trimming cost V 0 bases and J 4 bases; bases outside gene matches: 2. The CDR3: CATSRDRTGYGYTF. CDR3 coding DNA: TGTGCCACCAGCAGAGATCGGACAGGCTATGGCTACACCTTC.

This clonotype was detected a few times. The chain employs TRBV6-6 and TRBJ2-3; possibly TRBD2 for D (5 bases). Germline assignment: CDR1 MNHNY and CDR2 SVGAGI (reference sequence). The V end lost 8 bases, the J end lost 0 bases, and 24 bases lay between the germline ends. The CDR3 is 18 residues long. The CDR3, as DNA: TGTGCCAGCCACTACGGGGTGCGGGCCCAGGCTAGCACAGATACGCAGTATTTT. Its protein product is CASHYGVRAQASTDTQYF.